Below, 26 T cell receptor beta chains from the same sample are listed, as sequenced in a study of control samples from healthy donors and cancer patients. Data came from immunoSEQ multiplex PCR; TCRdb stores just in-frame clones and leaves some out. The sample yields around 120,000 clones, around 87% seen once. The sequencing sample was made of blood. Source of these receptors: a man between 60 and 75 years old in good health.

This chain uses TRBV5-1 with TRBJ1-5; TRBD1 aligns across 9 bases. This CDR3 spans 15 amino acids. Germline V CDR1 and CDR2: SGHRS, YFSETQ. V lost 4 bases, J lost 0 bases, and 2 bases stayed unmatched. CDR3 sequence: CASSRTGDSNQPQHF. The CDR3 nucleotides are TGCGCCAGCAGCCGGACAGGGGATAGCAATCAGCCCCAGCATTTT.

This clone was found a few times. The V and J genes are TRBV5-1 and TRBJ2-1; D assignment may be TRBD1 or TRBD2 (5 bases each). The CDR3 sequence is 16 residues long. Germline CDR1 and CDR2: SGHRS and YFSETQ. Deletions cut 3 bases from V and 3 bases from J, with 16 bases between. As DNA, the CDR3 is TGCGCCAGCAGCTCGGGACCGCCACGAGGCTACAATGAGCAGTTCTTC. This gives the protein CASSSGPPRGYNEQFF.

This chain uses TRBV9 with TRBJ2-1, with 15 bases fitting TRBD2. CDR3 length: 16 amino acids. V gave up 4 bases and J gave up 9 bases; unmatched junction bases: 8. Germline assignment: CDR1 SGDLS and CDR2 YYNGEE. The CDR3 here is CASSPRTSGGAVEQFF. The CDR3, as DNA: TGTGCCAGCAGCCCGAGGACTAGCGGGGGGGCAGTTGAGCAGTTCTTC.

This clone appeared a single time. V and J are TRBV5-6 and TRBJ2-2; 8 bases fit TRBD1. The CDR3 is 15 amino acids. Germline lookup yields CDR1 SGHDT and CDR2 YYEEEE. J was trimmed by 7 bases and V by 2 bases; bases with no gene match: 7. The DNA for the CDR3 is TGTGCCAGCAGCTTCCGGGACAGGAGTTACGGGGAGCTGTTTTTT. Protein sequence: CASSFRDRSYGELFF.

The rearrangement uses TRBV3-1 (or the pseudogene TRBV3-2) and TRBJ1-4, with 8 bases fitting TRBD1. V shed 7 bases and J 8 bases; nucleotides not matched to a gene: 6. Germline V CDR1 and CDR2: LGHDT, YNNKEL (reference sequence). The CDR3 consists of 13 residues. CDR3 in amino acids: CASTQGAIEKLFF. CDR3 nucleotides: TGTGCCAGCACCCAGGGGGCAATAGAAAAACTGTTTTTT.

The DNA of the CDR3 is TGTGCCAGCAGCCAAGTTGGGGGTAATTCACCCCTCCACTTT. Encoded protein: CASSQVGGNSPLHF. The chain is built from TRBV3-1 (or the pseudogene TRBV3-2) and TRBJ1-6, with a possible D match to TRBD1 (5 bases). The CDR3 has 14 residues. V lost 1 base and J lost 6, with 7 bases in between. Germline CDR1 is LGHDT and CDR2 is YNNKEL (reference sequence).

The chain employs TRBV19 and TRBJ1-4, with D maybe TRBD1 (5 bases). Germline V gene sequence: CDR1 LNHDA, CDR2 SQIVND (reference sequence). With 3 bases removed from V and 3 bases from J, the gap between germline ends came to 8 bases. This CDR3 is 14 amino acids long. CDR3 bases: TGTGCCAGTAGTATTGGAGGGGCTAATGAAAAACTGTTTTTT. Amino acids: CASSIGGANEKLFF.

The chain couples TRBV4-1 to TRBJ1-2, with D maybe TRBD1 (5 bases). Per the germline V gene, CDR1 is MGHRA and CDR2 is YSYEKL. V was pared by 4 bases and J by 2 bases, with 11 bases between. This CDR3 is built from 14 residues. CDR3 DNA: TGCGCCAGCAGCCCCGGCGGGACCAACTATGGCTACACCTTC. As protein: CASSPGGTNYGYTF.

V and J are TRBV10-1 and TRBJ2-3; TRBD2 is a possible D gene (5 bases). The germline V and J ends were trimmed by 0 bases and 0 bases, with 13 bases remaining between them. CDR1 and CDR2 (germline): WNHNN, SYGVQD (reference sequence). This CDR3 contains 17 residues. The CDR3, as DNA: TGCGCCAGCAGTGAGTCGTACGGCAGGACTAGCACAGATACGCAGTATTTT. The encoded protein is CASSESYGRTSTDTQYF.

The V and J genes are TRBV3-1 (or the pseudogene TRBV3-2) and TRBJ1-1; D gene ambiguous. Between the trimmed V and J ends, which lost 5 bases and 4 bases, there was a span of 17 bases. This CDR3 is built from 15 residues. Germline assignment: CDR1 LGHDT and CDR2 YNNKEL (reference sequence). CDR3 in amino acids: CASSERPIPITEAFF. In DNA form, the CDR3 reads TGTGCCAGCAGCGAACGGCCAATCCCGATCACTGAAGCTTTCTTT.

This clone was found a few times. The genes are TRBV4-1 and TRBJ1-4, with a weak D call TRBD1 (6 bases). V lost 1 base, J lost 7 bases, and 16 bases lay in between. CDR1 and CDR2 (germline): MGHRA, YSYEKL. The CDR3 totals 16 residues. CDR3 sequence reads: CASSQGLGGVGEKLFF. In nucleotides, the CDR3 is TGCGCCAGCAGCCAAGGTCTAGGGGGTGTGGGTGAAAAACTGTTTTTT.

This sequence joins TRBV30 and TRBJ1-4; a possible D gene is TRBD1 (6 bases). The CDR3 is 14 residues long. Trimming removed 0 bases at V and 8 bases at J, with 13 bases between. Germline loops: CDR1 GTSNPN, CDR2 SVGIG (reference sequence). CDR3 loop: CAWSVGHFNEKLFF. CDR3 sequence (DNA): TGTGCCTGGAGTGTGGGACATTTTAACGAAAAACTGTTTTTT.

The rearrangement joins TRBV27 to TRBJ2-1; D is perhaps TRBD2 (6 bases). CDR1 is MNHEY and CDR2 is SMNVEV in the germline V gene (reference sequence). V lost 2 bases to trimming and J lost 5 bases, with 10 bases between them. The CDR3 extends over 14 amino acids. The CDR3 coding sequence is TGTGCCAGCAGTTTACCCGGGAGACACAATGAGCAGTTCTTC. This encodes CASSLPGRHNEQFF.

J is TRBJ1-2 and V is TRBV30, with 12 bases fitting TRBD1. This CDR3 has 15 amino acids. Germline V gene lookup returns CDR1 GTSNPN and CDR2 SVGIG (reference sequence). Trimming cost V 5 bases and J 4 bases; bases outside gene matches: 8. The CDR3 bases are TGTGCCTGGTATGGGACAGGGGGCGGCGGCTATGGCTACACCTTC. Amino acids: CAWYGTGGGGYGYTF.

This clone appeared a single time. The chain is built from TRBV9 and TRBJ2-3; the match to TRBD2 covers 7 bases. In germline, CDR1 is SGDLS, CDR2 YYNGEE. This CDR3 has 14 residues. Trimming at V came to 3 bases and at J to 2 bases, leaving 3 bases not matched to a gene. The CDR3 bases are TGTGCCAGCAGCGCGTGGGACTACACAGATACGCAGTATTTT. Amino acids: CASSAWDYTDTQYF.

V usage is TRBV28 and J usage is TRBJ2-7; 7 bases agree with TRBD1. The CDR3 runs 13 residues. Germline-derived CDR1 and CDR2 are MDHEN and SYDVKM. J was trimmed by 6 bases and V by 8 bases; bases with no gene match: 10. The chain's CDR3 is CASGYRGLSEQYF. The CDR3, as DNA: TGTGCCAGCGGATACAGGGGTTTAAGCGAGCAGTACTTC.

V is TRBV19 and J is TRBJ1-2; a weak D match, TRBD1 (6 bases). V gave up 3 bases and J gave up 7 bases, with 15 bases separating them. Germline assignment: CDR1 LNHDA and CDR2 SQIVND (reference sequence). The CDR3 has 14 amino acids. CDR3 loop: CASSISYRVGGYTF. The CDR3 region has the DNA TGTGCCAGTAGTATTTCGTACAGGGTCGGTGGCTACACCTTC. Full variable domain (outside the CDR3, taken from reference TRBV19 and TRBJ1-2): DGGITQSPKYLFRKEGQNVTLSCEQNLNHDAMYWYRQDPGQGLRLIYYSQIVNDFQKGDIAEGYSVSREKKESFPLTVTSAQKNPTAFYLCASSISYRVGGYTFGSGTRLTVV.

The rearrangement links TRBV9 to TRBJ1-2; no firm D call. Between the trimmed V and J ends, which lost 0 bases and 8 bases, there was a span of 5 bases. Germline lookup yields CDR1 SGDLS and CDR2 YYNGEE. The CDR3 runs 11 residues. Written as DNA, the CDR3 is TGTGCCAGCAGCGTAGGGAGAGGCTACACCTTC. Translated, it gives CASSVGRGYTF.

The chain is built from TRBV7-2 and TRBJ2-7, with 8 bases aligning to TRBD1. The CDR3 consists of 15 residues. The V and J ends lost 2 bases and 3 bases, in that order; junction bases with no gene match: 6. Looked up from germline, CDR1 is SGHTA and CDR2 is FQGNSA. As DNA, the CDR3 is TGTGCCAGCAGCTTATACGGGACAGGCAGCTACGAGCAGTACTTC. It translates to CASSLYGTGSYEQYF.

Here the CDR3 reads CASSLARTTSGGELFF. In nucleotides, the CDR3 is TGTGCCAGCAGCTTAGCGAGGACCACGTCGGGCGGGGAGCTGTTTTTT. The chain employs TRBV7-2 and TRBJ2-2; unclear D gene. Per germline, CDR1 SGHTA and CDR2 FQGNSA. This CDR3 region has 16 residues. Trimming cost V 0 bases and J 7 bases, with 15 bases left between them.

This chain links TRBV11-3 with TRBJ2-1, with D possibly being TRBD1 (6 bases). With 5 bases removed from V and 8 bases from J, the gap between germline ends came to 16 bases. Germline V lookup: CDR1 SGHNT, CDR2 YENEEA. The CDR3 consists of 14 residues. The CDR3 sequence: CASSPLGGQDEQFF. In DNA form, the CDR3 reads TGTGCCAGCAGCCCCCTTGGGGGCCAGGATGAGCAGTTCTTC.

This chain joins TRBV16 and TRBJ1-5; D is unresolved. This CDR3 is built from 17 residues. Per the germline V gene, CDR1 is KGHSY and CDR2 is FQNENV. V was cut by 0 bases and J by 5 bases, with 17 bases left in between. CDR3 in amino acids: CASSQSHWTPGDQPQHF. The DNA of the CDR3 is TGTGCCAGCAGCCAATCTCATTGGACCCCGGGCGATCAGCCCCAGCATTTT.

The rearrangement links TRBV28 to TRBJ2-7, with D possibly matching TRBD1 (6 bases). V was clipped by 3 bases and J by 3 bases, with 21 bases between them. Per germline, CDR1 MDHEN and CDR2 SYDVKM. The CDR3 loop spans 17 amino acids. The CDR3 sequence: CASSFGQYNGNHYEQYF. As DNA, the CDR3 is TGTGCCAGCAGTTTTGGACAGTATAACGGAAACCACTACGAGCAGTACTTC.

The chain links TRBV25-1 to TRBJ2-3; D perhaps matches TRBD2 (7 bases). This CDR3 contains 17 residues. Germline loops: CDR1 MGHDK, CDR2 SYGVNS. The V end was cut by 4 bases, the J end by 3 bases, with 20 bases between. CDR3 residues: CASSAPRGRSLTDTQYF. DNA of the CDR3: TGTGCCAGCAGTGCCCCGCGGGGGCGGAGTCTTACAGATACGCAGTATTTT.

V gene TRBV18 combines with J gene TRBJ1-3, with 7 nucleotides matching TRBD1. With 3 bases clipped from V and 3 bases from J, the junction kept 2 bases outside the gene matches. The CDR3 totals 14 residues. Germline V gene lookup returns CDR1 KGHSH and CDR2 LQKENI. The DNA of the CDR3 is TGTGCCAGCTCACCTCAGGGGGATGGAAACACCATATATTTT. It encodes CASSPQGDGNTIYF.

The chain combines TRBV28 with TRBJ1-4; 10 positions agree with TRBD1. The V and J ends lost 6 bases and 5 bases, in that order; junction bases with no gene match: 12. CDR3 length equals 17 residues. Germline V CDR1 and CDR2: MDHEN, SYDVKM. CDR3 DNA: TGTGCCAGCAGAACCTATTTAGGGACAGGGGACAATGAAAAACTGTTTTTT. This gives the protein CASRTYLGTGDNEKLFF.